Sequencing of this T cell receptor beta chain was carried out in a study of radiotherapy plus CTLA-4 blockade in lung cancer. This clone was observed a few times. TCRdb's table, derived via immunoSEQ multiplex PCR, lists solely in-frame clones and lacks some. The sample holds 40,000 to 45,000 clones; 60% to 80% are singletons and the top ten take 8.5% to 10%. Trimming pared 3 bases from V and 12 bases from J, leaving 14 bases between. CDR3 size: 12 residues. Germline V gene lookup returns CDR1 ENHRY and CDR2 SYGVKD. People whose metastatic non-small-cell lung cancer was chemo-refractory got focal radiation along with CTLA-4 blockade by ipilimumab.

This TCR derives from a human donor with non-small cell lung cancer who had stable disease on radiotherapy plus ipilimumab. The chain uses TRBV10-3 and TRBJ1-1; perhaps TRBD1 as D (6 bases). The sample here was peripheral blood, taken from a patient treated with radiotherapy plus ipilimumab. CDR3 protein: CAISEREGTTFF. The CDR3 region has the DNA TGTGCCATCAGTGAACGGGAAGGGACAACTTTCTTT.